In its sample, the clone carrying this TCR beta chain was seen a few times. The sample belongs to a study of cytomegalovirus exposure and HLA in healthy donors. PCR employed 60 Vbeta and 13 Jbeta primers. Clones were sequenced by immunoSEQ multiplex PCR, and TCRdb holds only the in-frame ones, with some missing. The table shows about 120,000 clones, with about 9.4% occurring only once. This CDR3 region has 17 residues. Per the germline V gene, CDR1 is SGHAT and CDR2 is FQNNGV. Trimming removed 6 bases from V and 0 bases from J, with 20 bases in between. The rearrangement joins TRBV11-2 to TRBJ1-1; TRBD1 is a possible D gene (6 bases). The sequenced sample consisted of PBMCs. The sequence came from a woman in her forties in good health and CMV-seropositive. CDR3 protein: CASSFSSWTVMNTEAFF. CDR3 nucleotide sequence: TGTGCCAGCAGTTTCTCTTCCTGGACAGTCATGAACACTGAAGCTTTCTTT.